One sample yielded the 14 T cell receptor beta chains listed below, sequenced in a study of T-cell reconstitution after alpha-beta-depleted transplantation in children. Unique molecular identifiers tagged the TCRbeta library. TCRdb itself ran the PCR reads through MiXCR, one entry per CDR3 protein. Here the sample spans about 300,000 distinct CDR3 sequences, roughly a tenth being singletons. The sequencing here drew on PBMCs, taken before TCRalphabeta/CD19-depleted stem cell transplant. The origin of the receptors is a boy under two years old with acute myeloid leukemia, due to receive a stem cell transplant.

This clonotype occurred many times. CDR3 sequence reads: CASSTENQFF. DNA for the CDR3: TGTGCCAGCAGCACCGAAAACCAGTTCTTC. The J gene is TRBJ2-1, the V gene TRBV7-9; no firm D call. CDR3 length: 10 amino acids. Germline V gene sequence: CDR1 SEHNR, CDR2 FQNEAQ (reference sequence). Trimming took off 5 bases at V and 13 bases at J, with 9 bases between the two ends. Complete variable domain (other parts from reference TRBV7-9 and TRBJ2-1): DTGVSQNPRHKITKRGQNVTFRCDPISEHNRLYWYRQTLGQGPEFLTYFQNEAQLEKSRLLSDRFSAERPKGSFSTLEIQRTEQGDSAMYLCASSTENQFFGPGTRLTVL.

Only a few counts were recorded for this clonotype. V is TRBV20-1 and J is TRBJ2-2, with 11 bases identical to TRBD2. Germline CDR1 and CDR2: DFQATT and SNEGSKA (reference sequence). V was pared by 5 bases and J by 4 bases, with 0 bases of the junction left unmatched. CDR3 length: 13 amino acids. This CDR3 is CSAGLAGTGELFF. CDR3 DNA sequence: TGCAGTGCTGGACTAGCGGGCACCGGGGAGCTGTTTTTT.

The chain recombines TRBV20-1 with TRBJ2-3, with 8 bases identical to TRBD1. The germline V gene encodes CDR1 DFQATT and CDR2 SNEGSKA (reference sequence). The J segment lost 2 bases and the V segment lost 5 bases, leaving 6 bases of the junction unmatched. The CDR3 is 14 residues long. The chain's CDR3 is CSAVDRGVTDTQYF. In DNA form, the CDR3 reads TGCAGTGCTGTTGACAGGGGAGTCACAGATACGCAGTATTTT.

J is TRBJ1-2 and V is TRBV11-1; D may be TRBD1 (6 bases). The CDR3 consists of 18 residues. V dropped 5 bases and J dropped 7 bases, with 29 bases sitting between them. The germline V gene encodes CDR1 SGHAT and CDR2 FQDESV (reference sequence). CDR3 amino acids: CASSPDVTPGHQGGGYTF. The CDR3, as DNA: TGTGCCAGCAGCCCTGACGTGACACCGGGACACCAAGGAGGTGGCTACACCTTC.

This chain connects TRBV27 to TRBJ1-2, with a possible D match to TRBD1 (6 bases). V was shortened by 5 bases and J by 6 bases, with 13 bases between the two germline ends. Germline V CDR1 and CDR2: MNHEY, SMNVEV (reference sequence). There are 13 residues in the CDR3. CDR3 bases: TGTGCCAGCAGTCCCCCGGGGGCAGATGGCTACACCTTC. It codes for CASSPPGADGYTF.

In its sample, this clonotype was seen many times. The chain recombines TRBV5-1 with TRBJ2-3; D possibly corresponds to TRBD1 (5 bases). Germline V gives CDR1 SGHRS, CDR2 YFSETQ. The CDR3 runs 13 residues. The V end was cut by 6 bases, the J end by 2 bases, with 10 bases between. CDR3 region: CASIPDTTDTQYF. CDR3 nucleotides: TGCGCCAGCATCCCGGACACCACAGATACGCAGTATTTT. Variable domain in full (rest from reference TRBV5-1 and TRBJ2-3): KAGVTQTPRYLIKTRGQQVTLSCSPISGHRSVSWYQQTPGQGLQFLFEYFSETQRNKGNFPGRFSGRQFSNSRSEMNVSTLELGDSALYLCASIPDTTDTQYFGPGTRLTVL.

This clonotype has a count of ten or more. The rearrangement links TRBV28 to TRBJ2-7; 11 bases fit TRBD1. Germline assignment: CDR1 MDHEN and CDR2 SYDVKM. This CDR3 has 15 residues. V lost 6 bases and J lost 2; bases outside the gene matches: 6. The CDR3 DNA reads as TGTGCCAGCAGGCAGGGACAGGGGGAGGCCTACGAGCAGTACTTC. This sequence encodes CASRQGQGEAYEQYF.

This clonotype was seen ten or more times. The rearrangement links TRBV5-1 to TRBJ2-7, with a possible D match to TRBD1 (6 bases). Trimming left V 0 bases short and J 3 bases short, with 19 bases between. This CDR3 comprises 17 residues. Looked up from germline, CDR1 is SGHRS and CDR2 is YFSETQ. CDR3 sequence: CASSLVSIRDKGYEQYF. Written as DNA, the CDR3 is TGCGCCAGCAGCTTGGTCTCCATTCGGGACAAAGGCTACGAGCAGTACTTC. Full variable domain (missing parts from reference TRBV5-1 and TRBJ2-7): KAGVTQTPRYLIKTRGQQVTLSCSPISGHRSVSWYQQTPGQGLQFLFEYFSETQRNKGNFPGRFSGRQFSNSRSEMNVSTLELGDSALYLCASSLVSIRDKGYEQYFGPGTRLTVT.

The chain uses TRBV6-2 or TRBV6-3 and TRBJ1-5; D possibly corresponds to TRBD1 (5 bases). Trimming left V 7 bases short and J 4 bases short, with 11 bases between. This CDR3 spans 13 amino acids. Germline assignment: CDR1 MNHEY and CDR2 SVGEGT. CDR3 in amino acids: CASKSGTNQPQHF. The CDR3 DNA reads TGTGCCAGCAAGTCGGGGACGAATCAGCCCCAGCATTTT.

This clonotype was seen repeatedly, ten times or more. For the CDR3, the DNA is TGTGCCAGCAGTTACTCCTCTAGCGGGGGGGCCTATACGCAGTATTTT. This sequence encodes CASSYSSSGGAYTQYF. V and J are TRBV6-5 and TRBJ2-3; 12 bases map to TRBD2. V dropped 0 bases and J dropped 7; count of bases not matched to a gene: 5. CDR3 length: 16 amino acids. Germline CDR1 is MNHEY and CDR2 is SVGAGI.

The rearrangement uses TRBV20-1 and TRBJ2-1; TRBD2 might be the D (6 bases). V was pared by 4 bases and J by 3 bases, with 13 bases between. The CDR3 is made up of 14 amino acids. Germline CDR1 and CDR2: DFQATT and SNEGSKA (reference sequence). CDR3 DNA: TGCAGTGCTACTTTGGCGGGACTCTACAATGAGCAGTTCTTC. Protein sequence: CSATLAGLYNEQFF.

Comment on this clonotype: With a much larger clone just one base away, this may be a read error. The chain has TRBV7-2 and TRBJ2-7; 9 bases fit TRBD1. Germline CDR1 SGHTA, CDR2 FQGNSA. This CDR3 is 17 amino acids long. Germline trimming cut 8 bases from V and 7 bases from J; bases unmatched to any gene: 21. In DNA form, the CDR3 reads TGTGCCAGCTTTTTGGGGAGTCGGGACAGGGCCCCGCGAGAGCAGTACTTC. This codes for CASFLGSRDRAPREQYF.

This clonotype was seen only a few times. The chain recombines TRBV18 with TRBJ2-2; D ambiguous. There are 13 residues in the CDR3. V lost 0 bases, J lost 9 bases, and 8 bases lay in between. Germline-derived CDR1 and CDR2 are KGHSH and LQKENI. The CDR3 loop reads CASSPPADWELFF. The DNA for the CDR3 is TGTGCCAGCTCACCACCTGCGGATTGGGAGCTGTTTTTT.

This clonotype appeared a few times. This chain joins TRBV20-1 and TRBJ2-7; 10 bases map to TRBD1. The CDR3 has 13 residues. Germline lookup yields CDR1 DFQATT and CDR2 SNEGSKA (reference sequence). V was clipped by 5 bases and J by 3 bases; unmatched bases: 4. The chain's CDR3 is CSAGQGVVYEQYF. DNA of the CDR3: TGCAGTGCTGGACAGGGGGTGGTCTACGAGCAGTACTTC.